A single T cell receptor beta chain is shown here with its context. The record originates from a study of identical twins. One entry per CDR3 protein, called by TCRdb with MiXCR from the 5' RACE reads. The sample contains under 1 million distinct CDR3 sequences, roughly 12% of which appear only once. V lost 2 bases, J lost 5 bases, and 5 bases stayed unmatched. The CDR3 sequence is 15 residues long. Germline CDR1 MGHRA, CDR2 YSYEKL. This same sample was also taken into another study, of yellow fever vaccine responses in identical twins.

Material: PBMCs. This chain connects TRBV4-1 to TRBJ2-5; 10 bases match TRBD1. The source is a woman aged 18-35 years in good health. CDR3 nucleotides: TGCGCCAGCAGCCAACGACAGGGGGCCGGTGAGACCCAGTACTTC. Its protein is CASSQRQGAGETQYF.